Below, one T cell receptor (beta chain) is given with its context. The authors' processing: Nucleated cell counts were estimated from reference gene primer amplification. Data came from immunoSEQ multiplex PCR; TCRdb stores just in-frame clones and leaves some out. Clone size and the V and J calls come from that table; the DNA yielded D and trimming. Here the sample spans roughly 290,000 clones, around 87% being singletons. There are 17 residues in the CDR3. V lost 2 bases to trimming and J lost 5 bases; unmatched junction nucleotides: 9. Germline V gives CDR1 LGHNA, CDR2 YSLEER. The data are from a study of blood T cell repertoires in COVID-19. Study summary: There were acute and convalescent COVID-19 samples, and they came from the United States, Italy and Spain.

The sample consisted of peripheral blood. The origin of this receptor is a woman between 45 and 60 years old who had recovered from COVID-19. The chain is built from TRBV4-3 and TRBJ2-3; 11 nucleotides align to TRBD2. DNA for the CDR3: TGCGCCAGCAGCCAAACCGCGACTAGCGGGAAAGGAGATACGCAGTATTTT. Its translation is CASSQTATSGKGDTQYF.